In its sample, the clone carrying this T cell receptor beta chain was seen once. No antigen is known for it. These data originate in a study of untreated major depressive disorder. The repertoire was sequenced with immunoSEQ multiplex PCR; TCRdb's copy has only in-frame clones and lacks some. Of about 21,000 clones in the sample, roughly 89% were seen once. Study observations and caveats: Only three preselected Vbeta families were compared in sequencing. Compared with controls, depressed patients showed more TRBV05-01 (Vbeta 5.1) usage in CD4+ T cells.

V was clipped by 5 bases and J by 2 bases; unmatched bases: 6. Germline V gene data show CDR1 as MDHEN and CDR2 as SYDVKM. The CDR3 spans 14 residues. Donors lacked major illness, comorbidities, regular medication, drug use, or heavy drinking. Around 94% CD4+ purity was typical by flow cytometry. This clonotype originated in a woman between 40 and 50 years old in good health. The sequenced material came from CD4+ T cells from PBMCs. The chain links TRBV28 to TRBJ2-7; TRBD1 agrees at 7 bases. The CDR3 sequence: CASSLYQGAYEQYF. CDR3 DNA: TGTGCCAGCAGTCTATATCAGGGGGCCTACGAGCAGTACTTC.